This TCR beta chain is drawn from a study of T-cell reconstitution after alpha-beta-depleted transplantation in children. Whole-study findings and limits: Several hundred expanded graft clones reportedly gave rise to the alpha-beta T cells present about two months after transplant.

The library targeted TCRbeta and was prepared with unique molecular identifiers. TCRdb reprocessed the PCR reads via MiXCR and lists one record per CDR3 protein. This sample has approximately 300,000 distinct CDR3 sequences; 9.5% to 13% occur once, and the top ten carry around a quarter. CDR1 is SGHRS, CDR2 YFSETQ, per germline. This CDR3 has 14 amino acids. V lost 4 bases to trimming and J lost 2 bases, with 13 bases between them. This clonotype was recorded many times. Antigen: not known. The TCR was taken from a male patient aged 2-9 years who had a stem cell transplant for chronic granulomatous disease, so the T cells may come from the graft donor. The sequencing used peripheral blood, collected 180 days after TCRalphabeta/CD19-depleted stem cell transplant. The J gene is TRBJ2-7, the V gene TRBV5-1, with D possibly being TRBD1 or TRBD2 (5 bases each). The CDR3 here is CASSTGTLAYEQYF. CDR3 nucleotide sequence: TGCGCCAGCAGCACTGGGACCCTAGCCTACGAGCAGTACTTC.